The rows below give T cell receptor beta chains drawn from one sample of a study of cytomegalovirus exposure and HLA in healthy donors. Clones were sequenced by immunoSEQ multiplex PCR, and TCRdb holds only the in-frame ones, with some missing. This table has some 170,000 clones, approximately 87% appearing once. The sequencing sample was made of PBMCs. The receptors were sampled from a woman in her 30s in good health and CMV-seronegative. Each CDR3 is given with its conserved first and last residue. A D gene is named only where the DNA matches it firmly. Some rows mark clone size as missing; the rest say once, few, many or name a class of expanded clone.

NA	TRBV6-6	TRBD1	TRBJ1-2	TGTGCCAGCAGACAGGGGGCGTCGTTGGCCTATGGCTACACCTTC	CASRQGASLAYGYTF
NA	TRBV6-5	NA	TRBJ2-5	TGTGCCACGGGGCCGGAGTACCAAGAGACCCAGTACTTC	CATGPEYQETQYF
NA	TRBV10-2	NA	TRBJ2-1	TGCGCCAGCAGCCGAGGAGCTCCCACCTACAATGAGCAGTTCTTC	CASSRGAPTYNEQFF
once	TRBV9	NA	TRBJ1-5	TGTGCCAGCAGCGTAGGTCCAGGAGTGAATCAGCCCCAGCATTTT	CASSVGPGVNQPQHF
NA	TRBV6-5	NA	TRBJ1-2	TGTGCCAGCAGTAATTCGGACGGATTCTATGGCTACACCTTC	CASSNSDGFYGYTF
NA	TRBV4-3	TRBD2	TRBJ2-3	TGCGCCAGCAGCCTCAAGATAGGATCGGCTAGCGGGGGGGTCTTGGATACGCAGTATTTT	CASSLKIGSASGGVLDTQYF
many	TRBV30	NA	TRBJ1-5	TGTGCCTGGAGTGTACCGGCAGACAATCAGCCCCAGCATTTT	CAWSVPADNQPQHF
NA	TRBV20-1	NA	TRBJ2-5	TGCAGTGCTAGGTTCCAGGAGACCCAGTACTTC	CSARFQETQYF
NA	TRBV4-3	TRBD2	TRBJ2-7	TGCGCCAGCAGCCCCAGACTAGCGGGAGCAACCTACGAGCAGTACTTC	CASSPRLAGATYEQYF
NA	TRBV5-1	NA	TRBJ1-1	TGCGCCAGCAGCTTGGCAGGAGGGAACACTGAAGCTTTCTTT	CASSLAGGNTEAFF
NA	TRBV27	NA	TRBJ2-7	TGTGCCAGCAGTCCGCGTCGGACGGAGAGCTCCTACGAGCAGTACTTC	CASSPRRTESSYEQYF
NA	TRBV5-8	NA	TRBJ1-2	TGTGCCAGCAGCAATCCACAGACACCTAACTATGGCTACACCTTC	CASSNPQTPNYGYTF
NA	TRBV27	NA	TRBJ1-3	TGTGCCAGCAGTCCCGTCCCTACGGCGGGAAACACCATATATTTT	CASSPVPTAGNTIYF
NA	TRBV9	NA	TRBJ1-1	TGTGCCAGCAGCGCGGGGTTGGGTACTGAAGCTTTCTTT	CASSAGLGTEAFF